These T cell receptor beta chains were read from a single sample in a study of beta chain features in type 1 diabetes. Clones were read by immunoSEQ multiplex PCR, and TCRdb kept only the in-frame ones, dropping some. The table includes about 330,000 clones, about 11% detected once. Sequenced: naive CD4+ T cells from blood. Receptors originate from a woman in her thirties in good health. Each CDR3 is given with its conserved first and last residue. D genes are given only for firm matches. Some rows mark clone size as missing; the rest say once, few, many or name a class of expanded clone.

>TRBJ2-7|TRBV11-2|-|-
TGTGCCAGCAGCTTGAATAGCGGAAGCTCCTACGAGCAGTACTTC
CASSLNSGSSYEQYF
>TRBJ1-1|TRBV21-1|-|few
TGTGCCAGCAGCACGGGGGGGGCGAACACTGAAGCTTTCTTT
CASSTGGANTEAFF
>TRBJ1-4|TRBV4-3|TRBD1|-
TGCGCCAGCAGCCAGCTGGGACAGGGTAATGAAAAACTGTTTTTT
CASSQLGQGNEKLFF
>TRBJ1-5|TRBV27|-|-
TGTGCCAGCAGTTTGGGGCGCAATCAGCCCCAGCATTTT
CASSLGRNQPQHF
>TRBJ1-1|TRBV5-1|TRBD1|few
TGCGCCAGCAGCAAGATTACAGGGGACACTGAAGCTTTCTTT
CASSKITGDTEAFF
>TRBJ2-3|TRBV7-9|TRBD2|few
TGTGCCAGCAGCCGGCAGGCCGGGAGGGAAGGAGATACGCAGTATTTT
CASSRQAGREGDTQYF
>TRBJ2-7|TRBV19|TRBD1|-
TGTGCCAGTAGTCAACGACAGGGGGGAAAGAACGAGCAGTACTTC
CASSQRQGGKNEQYF
>TRBJ1-2|TRBV7-2|-|-
TGTGCCAGCAGCTCGGCGGCCTACTACACCTTC
CASSSAAYYTF
>TRBJ2-4|TRBV7-9|-|-
TGTGCCAGCAGCCAGACGGGAAACATTCAGTACTTC
CASSQTGNIQYF
>TRBJ2-7|TRBV9|TRBD1|-
TGTGCCAGCAGCATTAGCGGGACAGGGGGCTATGAGCAGTACTTC
CASSISGTGGYEQYF
>TRBJ2-5|TRBV7-2|-|-
TGTGCCAGCAGCTCCAGGGTTGGCGGGGAAGAGACCCAGTACTTC
CASSSRVGGEETQYF
>TRBJ2-2|TRBV5-4|TRBD2|-
TGTGCCAGCAGCTTGGTTAGCCTAGCGGGAGTCTCCGGGGAGCTGTTTTTT
CASSLVSLAGVSGELFF
>TRBJ2-7|TRBV27|-|-
TGTGCCAGCAGTCCAGGATTAGCGGCTTACGAGCAGTACTTC
CASSPGLAAYEQYF
>TRBJ1-2|TRBV5-6|-|few
TGTGCCAGCAGGGGCCGAGACAGGAGGAACTATGGCTACACCTTC
CASRGRDRRNYGYTF
>TRBJ2-2|TRBV7-2|-|few
TGTGCCAGCAGCTTAGAAGGACTCGGCGGGGAGCTGTTTTTT
CASSLEGLGGELFF
>TRBJ2-5|TRBV6-1|TRBD2|-
TGTGCCAGCAGTGGGGAAGCTAGCGGGAGAGAGACCCAGTACTTC
CASSGEASGRETQYF
>TRBJ1-2|TRBV18|-|few
TGTGCCAGCTCACCACGCCCCCCAGATGGCTACACCTTC
CASSPRPPDGYTF
>TRBJ2-3|TRBV7-3|-|-
TGTGCCAGCAGCTTAAAGGGGACTAGCACAGATACGCAGTATTTT
CASSLKGTSTDTQYF
>TRBJ2-1|TRBV25-1|TRBD2|few
TGTGCCAGCAGTCGACTAGCGTCCTACAATGAGCAGTTCTTC
CASSRLASYNEQFF
>TRBJ2-7|TRBV25-1|-|-
TGTGCCAGCAGTGAGACAGGACCGCTCTCCTACGAGCAGTACTTC
CASSETGPLSYEQYF
>TRBJ2-7|TRBV6-5|-|-
TGTGCCAGCAGTAATCCCGGGAGCGCCTACGAGCAGTACTTC
CASSNPGSAYEQYF
>TRBJ2-1|TRBV4-3|TRBD2|-
TGCGCCAGCAGCCATTTGACTAGCGGGAGGTTTAATGAGCAGTTCTTC
CASSHLTSGRFNEQFF
>TRBJ2-5|TRBV6-5|TRBD2|-
TGTGCCAGCAGAAGACTAGCGGGAACGCCCGGGGTCCAGTACTTC
CASRRLAGTPGVQYF
>TRBJ2-5|TRBV5-4|TRBD1|-
TGTGCCAGCAGCCCGGACAGGAGCCAAGAGACCCAGTACTTC
CASSPDRSQETQYF
>TRBJ1-2|TRBV10-3|TRBD1|-
TGTGCCATCAGTGGGACAGGGAGTAGCTACACCTTC
CAISGTGSSYTF
>TRBJ2-2|TRBV5-4|-|-
TGTGCCAGCAGCGCCACACTAGGGAACACCGGGGAGCTGTTTTTT
CASSATLGNTGELFF
>TRBJ2-7|TRBV29-1|-|-
TGCAGCGTGGCCGCCACAGAATCCTACGAGCAGTACTTC
CSVAATESYEQYF
>TRBJ2-7|TRBV18|-|-
TGTGCCAGCTCACCACAGAATAGCCTCTCCCACTACGAGCAGTACTTC
CASSPQNSLSHYEQYF
>TRBJ2-1|TRBV30|TRBD1|-
TGTGCCTGGAGTCCTTCCGGGACAGGGCACAATGAGCAGTTCTTC
CAWSPSGTGHNEQFF
>TRBJ1-1|TRBV27|-|few
TGTGCCAGCAGACCAAACGCAGGGCGCCCTGAAGCTTTCTTT
CASRPNAGRPEAFF
>TRBJ2-5|TRBV11-2|-|-
TGTGCCAGCACCCCCATTTTGGGAGGCGAGACCCAGTACTTC
CASTPILGGETQYF
>TRBJ2-6|TRBV27|TRBD1|-
TGTGCCAGCAGTAACCCCCGTGGGCAGGGGGCCCCGAGAGCCAACGTCCTGACTTTC
CASSNPRGQGAPRANVLTF
>TRBJ2-3|TRBV28|-|-
TGTGCCAGCAGTTTAGCGGGCTCAGGCACAGATACGCAGTATTTT
CASSLAGSGTDTQYF
>TRBJ2-1|TRBV15|-|-
TGTGCCACCAGCAGAGATCACGGGAATGAGCAGTTCTTC
CATSRDHGNEQFF
>TRBJ2-1|TRBV5-1|TRBD2|few
TGCGCCAGCAGCCTCGCCGGGACTAGCGAGTACAATGAGCAGTTCTTC
CASSLAGTSEYNEQFF
>TRBJ1-5|TRBV2|-|-
TGTGCCAGCAGCGGAGCGGATAGCAATCAGCCCCAGCATTTT
CASSGADSNQPQHF
>TRBJ2-7|TRBV7-2|-|-
TGTGCCAGCACCGTCACTGACAGAAGCTACGAGCAGTACTTC
CASTVTDRSYEQYF
>TRBJ2-3|TRBV7-2|-|-
TGTGCCAGTATCCGAGGGGGGCGGGAGCAAAATACGCAGTATTTT
CASIRGGREQNTQYF
>TRBJ1-1|TRBV30|-|few
TGTGCCTGGAGTGGACAGCTAGACACTGAAGCTTTCTTT
CAWSGQLDTEAFF
>TRBJ2-7|TRBV5-1|TRBD2|-
TGCGCCAGCAGCTTGAGTAGCGGGAGGTACGACGAGCAGTACTTC
CASSLSSGRYDEQYF
>TRBJ1-2|TRBV30|TRBD1|-
TGTGCCTGGACTGTACTGGCACAGGGGAATGGCTACACCTTC
CAWTVLAQGNGYTF
>TRBJ2-3|TRBV4-3|TRBD1|few
TGCGCCAGCAGCCAAGTCGGGACAGGGGGCACAGCAGATACGCAGTATTTT
CASSQVGTGGTADTQYF
>TRBJ1-1|TRBV6-1|-|few
TGTGCCAGCAGTGACACATGGAACACTGAAGCTTTCTTT
CASSDTWNTEAFF
>TRBJ2-1|TRBV27|TRBD2|few
TGTGCCAGCAGTTTATCGTTGGTAGCGGGGTCGAGGGAGCAGTTCTTC
CASSLSLVAGSREQFF
>TRBJ1-4|TRBV7-9|TRBD1|few
TGTGCCAGCCCGGGACAGGGTAATGAAAAACTGTTTTTT
CASPGQGNEKLFF
>TRBJ2-7|TRBV5-4|TRBD1|few
TGTGCCAGCAGCTTGGGAGGGGGCCATTGGGACGAGCAGTACTTC
CASSLGGGHWDEQYF
>TRBJ1-1|TRBV7-9|-|many
TGTGCCAGCAGCTTAGAACAGGCCAACGAAGCTTTCTTT
CASSLEQANEAFF
>TRBJ2-7|TRBV6-6|TRBD1|-
TGTGCCAGCAGTTTTGGACAGGGCGGCGAGCAGTACTTC
CASSFGQGGEQYF
>TRBJ1-2|TRBV14|TRBD1|few
TGTGCCAGCAGCCTGATTTTTACCGGGACAGGGGGTAACTACACCTTC
CASSLIFTGTGGNYTF
>TRBJ2-1|TRBV18|TRBD2|-
TGTGCCAGCTCACCAGAGGGAGGGGATAGGTCCTACAATGAGCAGTTCTTC
CASSPEGGDRSYNEQFF
>TRBJ2-5|TRBV29-1|TRBD2|few
TGCAGCGTTGAAGAGTCTAGCGGGAAAAGCCTTCAAGAGACCCAGTACTTC
CSVEESSGKSLQETQYF
>TRBJ2-5|TRBV29-1|TRBD2|many
TGCAGCGTTGAAGGTCTAGCGGGAGAGACCCAGTACTTC
CSVEGLAGETQYF
>TRBJ2-1|TRBV5-6|-|-
TGTGCCAGCAGCTTGGTCTACCCCTCCTACAATGAGCAGTTCTTC
CASSLVYPSYNEQFF
>TRBJ2-1|TRBV9|TRBD2|few
TGTGCCAGCAGTGAAAATCCGGGACTAGCGGGGTACAATGAGCAGTTCTTC
CASSENPGLAGYNEQFF
>TRBJ2-5|TRBV14|-|few
TGTGCCAGCAGCCACCAAGGACCTGGGGGGAAGACCCAGTACTTC
CASSHQGPGGKTQYF
>TRBJ2-3|TRBV28|-|few
TGTGCCAGCAGTAGCGGGTTGGGCGCAGATACGCAGTATTTT
CASSSGLGADTQYF
>TRBJ1-5|TRBV25-1|-|few
TGTGCCAGCAGTGGACAGTTCGCTCATCAGCCCCAGCATTTT
CASSGQFAHQPQHF
>TRBJ2-3|TRBV7-9|-|-
TGTGCCAGCAGCTTAGTAGCACTGGGCACAGATACGCAGTATTTT
CASSLVALGTDTQYF
>TRBJ2-5|TRBV5-4|TRBD2|few
TGTGCCAGCAGCTTAACACTAGCGATGGGGGAGACCCAGTACTTC
CASSLTLAMGETQYF
>TRBJ2-5|TRBV7-6|-|-
TGTGCCAGCAGCCCCCGGACTAACCCACAAGAGACCCAGTACTTC
CASSPRTNPQETQYF